The 7 T cell receptor beta chains below all came from one sample that was sequenced in a study of cytomegalovirus exposure and HLA in healthy donors. PCR involved 60 Vbeta and 13 Jbeta primers. TCRdb keeps only in-frame clones here, not all; method: immunoSEQ multiplex PCR. The sample contains 130,000 to 150,000 clones, nearly 80% of which appear only once. Specimen: PBMCs. All receptors come from a male donor in good health and CMV-seronegative.

The chain has TRBV9 and TRBJ2-3; D is unclear. The CDR3 covers 16 residues. From germline, CDR1 is SGDLS and CDR2 YYNGEE. The V end was cut by 0 bases, the J end by 4 bases, with 15 bases between. CDR3 nucleotides: TGTGCCAGCAGCGTAGGGTCGGCTAGTGGTTCAGATACGCAGTATTTT. Protein product: CASSVGSASGSDTQYF.

J is TRBJ1-2 and V is TRBV14; no clear D gene. The CDR3 contains 13 residues. CDR1 and CDR2 (germline): SGHDN, FVKESK. Trimming removed 4 bases at V and 6 bases at J, with 12 bases between. The CDR3 DNA sequence: TGTGCCAGCAGCCTCTTCCCCCGGGATGGCTACACCTTC. Protein: CASSLFPRDGYTF. The entire variable domain, with the rest obtained from reference TRBV14 and TRBJ1-2, is as follows: EAGVTQFPSHSVIEKGQTVTLRCDPISGHDNLYWYRRVMGKEIKFLLHFVKESKQDESGMPNNRFLAERTGGTYSTLKVQPAELEDSGVYFCASSLFPRDGYTFGSGTRLTVV.

This clone was seen only a few times. V usage is TRBV7-2 and J usage is TRBJ2-5; D gene ambiguous. The V and J ends lost 1 base and 2 bases respectively, with 11 bases between them. The CDR3 has 15 residues. Germline assignment: CDR1 SGHTA and CDR2 FQGNSA. The CDR3 here is CASSLGAGSQETQYF. For the CDR3, the DNA is TGTGCCAGCAGCTTAGGTGCAGGCTCACAAGAGACCCAGTACTTC.

This rearrangement joins TRBV6-6 to TRBJ1-2, with 10 bases identical to TRBD1. V was clipped by 5 bases and J by 4 bases; unmatched bases: 10. This CDR3 has 16 amino acids. CDR1 and CDR2 from the germline V gene are MNHNY and SVGAGI (reference sequence). This CDR3 is CASSPRTGGYGYGYTF. The CDR3 DNA follows: TGTGCCAGCAGTCCCCGGACAGGGGGGTATGGCTATGGCTACACCTTC.

The chain is built from TRBV11-2 and TRBJ2-5; 8 nucleotides line up with TRBD1. The CDR3 loop spans 15 amino acids. Germline V CDR1 and CDR2: SGHAT, FQNNGV. V dropped 0 bases and J dropped 4; count of bases not matched to a gene: 4. The CDR3 is CASSLDSDRVETQYF. In DNA form, the CDR3 reads TGTGCCAGCAGCTTAGATTCGGACAGGGTAGAGACCCAGTACTTC.

This chain uses TRBV7-2 with TRBJ2-5; D is possibly TRBD1 (5 bases). V was shortened by 2 bases and J by 7 bases, with 11 bases between the two germline ends. Germline V gene data show CDR1 as SGHTA and CDR2 as FQGNSA. CDR3 length equals 13 residues. CDR3 sequence: CASSLQPQGTQYF. The CDR3 bases are TGTGCCAGCAGCTTACAGCCTCAGGGGACCCAGTACTTC.

This chain joins TRBV2 and TRBJ1-5; possible D gene TRBD1, 6 bases. Trimming took 4 bases from V and 4 from J, leaving 14 bases between them. The V gene's germline CDR1 is SNHLY and CDR2 FYNNEI. The CDR3 loop spans 15 amino acids. CDR3 bases: TGTGCCAGCAGTGTAACAGGGTCACAAAATCAGCCCCAGCATTTT. It yields the protein CASSVTGSQNQPQHF.